The rows below give T cell receptor beta chains drawn from one sample of a study of T cells expressing NK-cell markers. Reanalyzing the 5' RACE reads, TCRdb keeps one entry per CDR3 protein, without DNA. The sample holds about 460,000 distinct CDR3 sequences. Sequenced input: blood T cells: a sorted CD56 or NKG2C T cell subset, CD4+ or CD8+ T cells, or bulk PBMC T cells (not recorded which). The source is a woman aged 45-60 years in good health. CDR3s include the opening cysteine and the closing phenylalanine or tryptophan. Rows give clone size only sometimes, using once, few, many, or a class for an expanded clone.

TRBJ2-6 | NA | TRBV28 | CASRSGGAGANVLTF
TRBJ2-1 | NA | TRBV7-2 | CASSYRTGPYFF
TRBJ1-2 | NA | TRBV6-2/TRBV6-3 | CASSSPLGRGYTF
TRBJ2-4 | NA | TRBV6-5 | CASRSTGTKNIQYF
TRBJ2-1 | NA | TRBV5-1 | CASSLASGRAGGEQFF
TRBJ2-7 | NA | TRBV5-1 | CASSLGAGRPYEQYF
TRBJ2-5 | medium-sized | TRBV5-1 | CASSLEETQYF
TRBJ2-1 | NA | TRBV19 | CASKKGIAGMDEQFF
TRBJ1-1 | NA | TRBV20-1 | CSALRQGYEAFF
TRBJ1-2 | NA | TRBV12-3/TRBV12-4 | CASSSTGYGYTF
TRBJ2-3 | NA | TRBV11-2 | CASSRLAGTSTDTQYF
TRBJ2-7 | NA | TRBV7-2 | CASSLIGVSEQYF
TRBJ2-5 | NA | TRBV24-1 | CATSDYLGGHAGTQYF
TRBJ2-2 | NA | TRBV7-8 | CASIPSGMAAGELFF
TRBJ2-7 | NA | TRBV4-1 | CASSRQRGAFEQYF
TRBJ2-2 | NA | TRBV7-8 | CASSSGDNTGELFF
TRBJ1-5 | NA | TRBV4-1 | CASSQPTGNKPQHF
TRBJ2-3 | NA | TRBV2 | CASRRGTRLTDTQYF
TRBJ1-1 | NA | TRBV5-6 | CASSPYRAVNTEAFF
TRBJ2-7 | NA | TRBV20-1 | CSARRQGLDEQYF
TRBJ1-1 | NA | TRBV7-9 | CASSLLAGVRSTEAFF
TRBJ2-1 | NA | TRBV7-8 | CASSLARSLELGGKDNEQFF
TRBJ2-4 | NA | TRBV27 | CASSLATFPKNIQYF
TRBJ1-2 | NA | TRBV6-1 | CASSDWTAYGYTF
TRBJ2-1 | NA | TRBV11-1 | CASSFGTARGSYNEQFF
TRBJ1-4 | NA | TRBV7-6 | CASSLDGRELNEKLFF
TRBJ1-4 | NA | TRBV20-1 | CSASTGQGLPKLFF
TRBJ2-7 | NA | TRBV5-1 | CASSLTVLAGTYEQYF
TRBJ1-2 | NA | TRBV12-3/TRBV12-4 | CASSFTGTGYGYTF
TRBJ2-4 | NA | TRBV19 | CASSIVSLAKNIQYF
TRBJ2-7 | NA | TRBV6-6 | CASSYNRDRGLEQYF
TRBJ1-1 | NA | TRBV18 | CASSLGHREAFF
TRBJ2-7 | NA | TRBV4-1 | CASNPGPTGNSYEQYF
TRBJ1-4 | NA | TRBV5-1 | CASSQGWGNEKLFF
TRBJ2-3 | NA | TRBV20-1 | CSAGGRAVDTQYF
TRBJ1-1 | NA | TRBV30 | CAWGQTSWGDAFF
TRBJ1-1 | NA | TRBV12-5 | CASELRTGGTNTEAFF
TRBJ1-5 | NA | TRBV24-1 | CATSRDSVDQPQHF
TRBJ2-5 | NA | TRBV3-1 | CASSRSAGLETQYF
TRBJ2-3 | NA | TRBV18 | CASSPTPDRGFTDTQYF
TRBJ2-3 | NA | TRBV5-1 | CASSRAGTSLAADTQYF
TRBJ2-1 | NA | TRBV29-1 | CSASTSGSYNEQFF
TRBJ1-4 | NA | TRBV5-1 | CASSLLFGRIFATNEKLFF
TRBJ2-3 | NA | TRBV5-1 | CASSLARQYTDTQYF
TRBJ2-2 | NA | TRBV3-1 | CASRGSGSYTGELFF